This TCR beta chain was documented in a study of blood T cell repertoires in COVID-19. This table comes from immunoSEQ multiplex PCR, and its TCRdb copy is limited to in-frame clones, with some not included. The sample has approximately 37,000 clones, 89% seen once; the top ten hold about a fifth. In germline, CDR1 is LNHDA, CDR2 SQIVND (reference sequence). This CDR3 region has 14 residues. With 4 bases clipped from V and 7 bases from J, the junction kept 9 bases outside the gene matches. The chain employs TRBV19 and TRBJ1-2, with 7 positions matching TRBD1. Sequencing used peripheral blood. This TCR came from a man between 50 and 59 years old with active COVID-19. In nucleotides, the CDR3 is TGTGCCAGTAGTACCCCCCGCAGGGGGACTGGCTACACCTTC. Encoded protein: CASSTPRRGTGYTF.